The rows below give T cell receptor beta chains drawn from one sample of a study of PD-L1 blockade in urothelial cancer. Clones were read by immunoSEQ multiplex PCR, and TCRdb kept only the in-frame ones, dropping some. The sample yields under 80,000 clones, roughly 76% seen once. The sequencing used PBMCs, collected around atezolizumab (anti-PD-L1) treatment. The receptors come from a man in his 70s with urothelial cancer. CDR3s include the opening cysteine and the closing phenylalanine or tryptophan. The D gene is left open where the match is weak. For some rows the clone size is stated as once, few or many, or as a class when expanded; others skip it.

CDR3 DNA,CDR3 protein,J gene,V gene,clone size,D gene
TGTGCCAGCAGCGAGGGGCTAGCGGGGTCGAATGAGCAGTTCTTC,CASSEGLAGSNEQFF,TRBJ2-1,TRBV9,NA,TRBD2
TGTGCCTGGAGTGTAGGGGGGGGCCGTCAGCCCCAGCATTTT,CAWSVGGGRQPQHF,TRBJ1-5,TRBV30,NA,NA
TGCAGCGTTCGAGGGCGAACGCTAGCGGGAGGAGAGGCAGAGCAGTTCTTC,CSVRGRTLAGGEAEQFF,TRBJ2-1,TRBV29-1,NA,TRBD2
TGTGCCAGTACGAGGGAGGGCTATAATTCACCCCTCCACTTT,CASTREGYNSPLHF,TRBJ1-6,TRBV19,NA,NA
TGCAGCGCCGGGGAGGCGTCTGGGGCCAACGTCCTGACTTTC,CSAGEASGANVLTF,TRBJ2-6,TRBV29-1,NA,NA
TGTGCCAGCAGTTTACTAGCGGGGGGGCCTCGAGAGACCCAGTACTTC,CASSLLAGGPRETQYF,TRBJ2-5,TRBV27,NA,TRBD2
TGCGCCAGCAGCCGGACAGGGAATGAGCAGTTCTTC,CASSRTGNEQFF,TRBJ2-1,TRBV4-1,NA,TRBD1
TGTGCCATCAGTCCGGGACAGGGGCCAGATACGCAGTATTTT,CAISPGQGPDTQYF,TRBJ2-3,TRBV10-3,NA,TRBD1
TGTGCCAGCAGAGGTCTAGCGGGAGGTGAGCAGTACTTC,CASRGLAGGEQYF,TRBJ2-7,TRBV2,NA,TRBD2
TGCGCCAGCAGCCCTGGACAGGGGCTCGGTGAGCAGTTCTTC,CASSPGQGLGEQFF,TRBJ2-1,TRBV5-1,few,TRBD1
TGCGCCAGCAGCTTGGGGCGGCAATCCTACAATGAGCAGTTCTTC,CASSLGRQSYNEQFF,TRBJ2-1,TRBV5-1,NA,NA
TGTGCTAGCAGCTTAGCCCTAGCGAACCAAGAGACCCAGTACTTC,CASSLALANQETQYF,TRBJ2-5,TRBV7-7,NA,NA
TGTGCCAGCAGCTGGGCCGGTCTGGATACGCAGTATTTT,CASSWAGLDTQYF,TRBJ2-3,TRBV7-2,NA,NA
TGTGCCATCAGGTCCGGGGATAGCAATCAGCCCCAGCATTTT,CAIRSGDSNQPQHF,TRBJ1-5,TRBV10-3,NA,NA
TGTGCCTGGACCCTAGGAGTTTTAGGCGGTGGCTACACCTTC,CAWTLGVLGGGYTF,TRBJ1-2,TRBV30,once,NA
TGTGCCAGCAGCCCGGCGGGGAGGGACAATCAGCCCCAGCATTTT,CASSPAGRDNQPQHF,TRBJ1-5,TRBV4-2,NA,NA
TGTGCCAGCTCCGGACCGGGACTAGCGGGGGATACGCAGTATTTT,CASSGPGLAGDTQYF,TRBJ2-3,TRBV28,NA,TRBD2
TGCGCCAGCAGTCAGTCCGGAGGGCCCCAGCATTTT,CASSQSGGPQHF,TRBJ1-5,TRBV23-1,few,NA
TGTGCCAGCAGTGACCCCTGGGGGGGCGACTATGGCTACACCTTC,CASSDPWGGDYGYTF,TRBJ1-2,TRBV6-1,NA,NA
TGCGCCAGCAGCTTGGGATCAGGGGGCCCTTACGAGCAGTACTTC,CASSLGSGGPYEQYF,TRBJ2-7,TRBV5-1,once,TRBD1
TGTGCCAGTAGAGGGGGAGCGGCCTCCTACGAGCAGTACTTC,CASRGGAASYEQYF,TRBJ2-7,TRBV19,NA,NA
TGTGCCAGCAGCTTAGGGGATAAAAGCAATCAGCCCCAGCATTTT,CASSLGDKSNQPQHF,TRBJ1-5,TRBV5-6,NA,NA
TGCGCCAGCAGCCAAGAGGGACAGGGCAGCCAGCCCCAGCATTTT,CASSQEGQGSQPQHF,TRBJ1-5,TRBV4-1,NA,TRBD1
TGTGCCAGCAGACAAACCCCCACAGGGGTCACTGAAGCTTTCTTT,CASRQTPTGVTEAFF,TRBJ1-1,TRBV7-8,NA,TRBD1
TGTGCCAGCAGCCGGGGACAGGGGGTCGGGGAGCTGTTTTTT,CASSRGQGVGELFF,TRBJ2-2,TRBV11-2,NA,TRBD1
TGCGCCAGCAGCTTGGCCGGGGATACGCAGTATTTT,CASSLAGDTQYF,TRBJ2-3,TRBV5-1,NA,NA
TGTGCCAGCAGTGAAGCTAAGGACAGGGGCTACACCTTC,CASSEAKDRGYTF,TRBJ1-2,TRBV2,NA,TRBD1
TGTGCCAGCAGCGCGAAATTCGGAGAAATGAACACTGAAGCTTTCTTT,CASSAKFGEMNTEAFF,TRBJ1-1,TRBV9,NA,NA
TGTGCCAGCAGCCGAAACTCAGGGGGAACTGAAGCTTTCTTT,CASSRNSGGTEAFF,TRBJ1-1,TRBV7-6,NA,TRBD1
TGTGCCAGCAGTTACTCGTGGGACAGGGGCGGGGGACGCTACACCTTC,CASSYSWDRGGGRYTF,TRBJ1-2,TRBV6-5,once,TRBD1
TGTGCCAGCTCACCAACCACTAGCGGGAGGGCCGCCGGGGAGCTGTTTTTT,CASSPTTSGRAAGELFF,TRBJ2-2,TRBV18,few,TRBD2
TGTGCCAGCAGCTCAGTGACTAGCCGAGAGACCCAGTACTTC,CASSSVTSRETQYF,TRBJ2-5,TRBV7-2,NA,TRBD2
TGTGCCAGCAGGCACATGAACACTGAAGCTTTCTTT,CASRHMNTEAFF,TRBJ1-1,TRBV2,NA,NA
TGTGCCAGCAGTGTTAGACAGGGGGGCACTGAAGCTTTCTTT,CASSVRQGGTEAFF,TRBJ1-1,TRBV6-1,few,TRBD1
TGCGCCAGCAGCCCTGGACAGGGTTGGGACTATGGCTACACCTTC,CASSPGQGWDYGYTF,TRBJ1-2,TRBV5-1,once,TRBD1
TGTGCCAGTAGTATCGGGCAGGCCGGGGTCTATAATTCACCCCTCCACTTT,CASSIGQAGVYNSPLHF,TRBJ1-6,TRBV19,NA,NA
TGTGCCAGCAGCCCTCAGGGAGGGGCAGGTGAAGCTTTCTTT,CASSPQGGAGEAFF,TRBJ1-1,TRBV7-3,NA,NA
TGTGCCAGTAGTACGAGTTCCGGGACAGGGGTCTACGAGCAGTACTTC,CASSTSSGTGVYEQYF,TRBJ2-7,TRBV19,NA,TRBD1
TGTGCCAGCAGTTACGAGGGCACCTATGGCTACACCTTC,CASSYEGTYGYTF,TRBJ1-2,TRBV6-5,NA,NA
TGTGCCAGCAGTGAATTGGGGGGGGGCCTGCCAGATACGCAGTATTTT,CASSELGGGLPDTQYF,TRBJ2-3,TRBV25-1,NA,NA
TGTGCCATCAGTGAGTCTCGAGACAGGGCCAACACTGAAGCTTTCTTT,CAISESRDRANTEAFF,TRBJ1-1,TRBV10-3,NA,TRBD1
TGTGCCAGCAGCTTAGGCAGGGTAAAGGCCTACGAGCAGTACTTC,CASSLGRVKAYEQYF,TRBJ2-7,TRBV5-5,few,NA
TGTGCCGTCCGGACAGGGACCTACGAGCAGTACTTC,CAVRTGTYEQYF,TRBJ2-7,TRBV6-5,NA,TRBD1
TGTGCCAGCAGTGTCGGGACTAGCGGGTTCTCTGGGGCCAACGTCCTGACTTTC,CASSVGTSGFSGANVLTF,TRBJ2-6,TRBV2,NA,TRBD2
TGTGCCAGCAGTACCAAGCGTAGTAAGGAGATGAACTATGGCTACACCTTC,CASSTKRSKEMNYGYTF,TRBJ1-2,TRBV9,medium-sized,NA
TGCGCCAGCAGCTTGGGACAGGGAATGGGGAATGAGCAGTTCTTC,CASSLGQGMGNEQFF,TRBJ2-1,TRBV5-1,once,TRBD1
TGCAGCGTTGTCGGGCTAGCGGGGGGGGTCTACGAGCAGTACTTC,CSVVGLAGGVYEQYF,TRBJ2-7,TRBV29-1,NA,TRBD2